The clone carrying this T cell receptor beta chain was picked up many times. This specimen belongs to a study of blood T cell repertoires in COVID-19. Overall study: The United States, Italy and Spain were the sources of the acute and convalescent COVID-19 samples. PBMCs, B-cell-depleted T cells, or T cells were the source of the cDNA or gDNA that made up the material.

Original data processing: From reference gene primer amplification, estimates of nucleated cell counts were derived. Profiling relied on immunoSEQ multiplex PCR, and the TCRdb table lists in-frame clones only, not all of them. V and J calls and clone size come straight from that table; D and trimming were deduced from the DNA. In the table there are some 64,000 clones, 70% to 85% of which are singletons. The specimen sequenced was peripheral blood. This clonotype originated in a woman older than 75 with active or convalescent COVID-19.

The CDR3 sequence is CATSRDTSEAYEQYF. The CDR3 DNA sequence: TGTGCCACCAGCAGAGATACTAGCGAGGCCTACGAGCAGTACTTC. This chain uses TRBV15 with TRBJ2-7, with TRBD2 matching 7 bases. Unmatched junction bases numbered 4, after V lost 0 bases and J lost 2 bases. Looked up from germline, CDR1 is LNHNV and CDR2 is YYDKDF (reference sequence). The CDR3 is 15 residues long.